One sample yielded the 32 T cell receptor beta chains listed below, sequenced in a study of shared clonotypes between healthy human individuals. As defined, naive CD8 cells were CD45RO-negative and positively selected for CCR7, with terminally differentiated effector memory CD45RA+ cells excluded. Produced via immunoSEQ multiplex PCR; TCRdb's table is partial and in-frame only. The sample has about 580,000 clones, more than 95% seen once. The sequencing input was naive CD8+ T cells sorted from blood. The receptors were sampled from a man between 25 and 39 years old in good health.

The chain employs TRBV28 and TRBJ1-5; unclear D gene. The germline V and J ends were trimmed by 3 bases and 7 bases, with 10 bases remaining between them. CDR1 is MDHEN, CDR2 SYDVKM, per germline. CDR3 length: 13 amino acids. CDR3 in amino acids: CASSLVAHQPQHF. In DNA form, the CDR3 reads TGTGCCAGCAGTTTGGTGGCGCACCAGCCCCAGCATTTT.

The rearrangement links TRBV19 to TRBJ2-6, with D hard to call. V was pared by 0 bases and J by 0 bases, with 6 bases between. Per germline, CDR1 LNHDA and CDR2 SQIVND (reference sequence). The CDR3 totals 16 residues. The CDR3 spells CASSIDPFSGANVLTF. CDR3 DNA sequence: TGTGCCAGTAGTATAGATCCGTTCTCTGGGGCCAACGTCCTGACTTTC.

V usage is TRBV9 and J usage is TRBJ2-5, with D unresolved. The CDR3 covers 14 residues. V was cut by 0 bases and J by 4 bases, with 10 bases left in between. Germline V lookup: CDR1 SGDLS, CDR2 YYNGEE. The CDR3 sequence: CASSVGGSRETQYF. CDR3 nucleotides: TGTGCCAGCAGCGTAGGGGGATCGCGAGAGACCCAGTACTTC.

The chain links TRBV28 to TRBJ1-5; D gene uncertain. Trimming shortened V by 5 bases and J by 5 bases, and 19 bases separated the two germline ends. The CDR3 is 16 residues long. Germline loops: CDR1 MDHEN, CDR2 SYDVKM. The CDR3 DNA is TGTGCCAGCAGTGAACTACGGGGTTCCCGGGATCAGCCCCAGCATTTT. This encodes CASSELRGSRDQPQHF. The complete variable domain, with remaining parts taken from reference TRBV28 and TRBJ1-5, reads DVKVTQSSRYLVKRTGEKVFLECVQDMDHENMFWYRQDPGLGLRLIYFSYDVKMKEKGDIPEGYSVSREKKERFSLILESASTNQTSMYLCASSELRGSRDQPQHFGDGTRLSIL.

In this sample, this clone turned up once. The chain couples TRBV27 to TRBJ2-3; 7 bases line up with TRBD2. The V and J ends lost 6 bases and 6 bases, in that order; junction bases with no gene match: 15. CDR1 and CDR2 from the germline V gene are MNHEY and SMNVEV (reference sequence). CDR3 size: 16 residues. CDR3 sequence reads: CASRPLGGPTGDTQYF. CDR3 sequence (DNA): TGTGCCAGCAGACCATTGGGAGGGCCTACGGGTGATACGCAGTATTTT.

The chain combines TRBV7-4 with TRBJ1-5; 7 nucleotides match TRBD1. J gave up 6 bases and V 6 bases, and 11 bases lay outside the gene matches. Germline V gene data show CDR1 as SGHVT and CDR2 as SQSDAQ. The CDR3 has 15 amino acids. The CDR3 reads CASRGRTGVFQPQHF. The DNA for the CDR3 is TGTGCCAGCAGGGGAAGGACAGGAGTTTTTCAGCCCCAGCATTTT.

V gene TRBV10-3 combines with J gene TRBJ1-5; TRBD1 might be the D (6 bases). Deletions cut 2 bases from V and 5 bases from J, with 10 bases between. This CDR3 spans 14 amino acids. CDR1 ENHRY and CDR2 SYGVKD come from the germline V gene. The CDR3: CAISETGSDQPQHF. As DNA, the CDR3 is TGTGCCATCAGTGAGACAGGGTCGGATCAGCCCCAGCATTTT.

V usage is TRBV18 and J usage is TRBJ2-5, with 8 positions matching TRBD2. V lost 2 bases and J lost 2; bases outside the gene matches: 13. This CDR3 is built from 18 residues. Per germline, CDR1 KGHSH and CDR2 LQKENI. The CDR3 is CASSPSSAGLEGQETQYF. CDR3 DNA: TGTGCCAGCTCACCAAGCAGTGCGGGACTAGAGGGTCAAGAGACCCAGTACTTC.

This chain links TRBV7-3 with TRBJ2-7, with D perhaps matching TRBD2 (5 bases). The ends were cut back, 4 bases at V and 1 base at J, with 14 bases in the middle. Germline V gives CDR1 SGHTA, CDR2 FQGTGA. CDR3 length equals 15 residues. CDR3 nucleotide sequence: TGTGCCAGCAGCTCGTACACGGGAACTTCCTACGAGCAGTACTTC. It translates to CASSSYTGTSYEQYF.

The genes are TRBV6-5 and TRBJ2-7; 7 nucleotides line up with TRBD2. The CDR3 extends over 13 amino acids. With V trimmed by 6 bases and J by 6 bases, 8 bases remained unmatched. Germline values: CDR1 MNHEY, CDR2 SVGAGI. In DNA, the CDR3 is TGTGCCAGCAGCTATCGACTAGCTGTCGAGCAGTACTTC. Its protein product is CASSYRLAVEQYF.

This CDR3 reads CSVITPSAEAFF. CDR3 bases: TGCAGCGTTATAACACCGTCGGCTGAAGCTTTCTTT. The V gene is TRBV29-1, the J gene TRBJ1-1; D not resolved. CDR3 length: 12 amino acids. Trimming left V 5 bases short and J 6 bases short, with 13 bases between. Germline lookup yields CDR1 SQVTM and CDR2 ANQGSEA.

The chain combines TRBV18 with TRBJ2-5; D is possibly TRBD2 (6 bases). Germline V gives CDR1 KGHSH, CDR2 LQKENI. The CDR3 loop spans 15 amino acids. V lost 2 bases to trimming and J lost 2 bases, with 12 bases between them. The CDR3 DNA reads as TGTGCCAGCTCACCAACAAGACTAGAACAAGAGACCCAGTACTTC. Its protein is CASSPTRLEQETQYF.

The J gene is TRBJ2-7, the V gene TRBV4-1; 9 nucleotides agree with TRBD2. Germline V gene data show CDR1 as MGHRA and CDR2 as YSYEKL. The CDR3 is made up of 16 amino acids. Trimming at V came to 3 bases and at J to 3 bases, leaving 9 bases not matched to a gene. CDR3 sequence reads: CASSQEGEREDYEQYF. CDR3 nucleotide sequence: TGCGCCAGCAGCCAGGAAGGAGAGCGGGAGGACTACGAGCAGTACTTC.

The J gene is TRBJ2-1, the V gene TRBV7-8; maybe TRBD1 (6 bases). Deletions cut 4 bases from V and 5 bases from J, with 9 bases between. CDR3 length equals 13 residues. In germline, CDR1 is SGHVS, CDR2 FQNEAQ. Written as DNA, the CDR3 is TGTGCCAGCAGCTATGACAGGAACAATGAGCAGTTCTTC. Translating gives CASSYDRNNEQFF.

This clone appeared once. The J gene is TRBJ2-1, the V gene TRBV4-3; the match to TRBD2 covers 7 bases. CDR1 and CDR2 from the germline V gene are LGHNA and YSLEER. The length of the CDR3 is 16 residues. V was clipped by 0 bases and J by 3 bases; unmatched bases: 5. The CDR3 bases are TGCGCCAGCAGCCAAGAATCAGCGGGAAACTACAATGAGCAGTTCTTC. It is translated as CASSQESAGNYNEQFF.

The rearrangement links TRBV28 to TRBJ1-2; 7 nucleotides match TRBD1. The CDR3 has 15 amino acids. Germline V gene lookup returns CDR1 MDHEN and CDR2 SYDVKM. With V trimmed by 4 bases and J by 2 bases, 7 bases remained unmatched. The CDR3 sequence: CASSSDRELNYGYTF. CDR3 nucleotide sequence: TGTGCCAGCAGTTCCGACAGGGAACTAAACTATGGCTACACCTTC.

This chain joins TRBV5-4 and TRBJ2-2; 7 nucleotides align to TRBD1. The CDR3 covers 14 residues. Germline trimming cut 4 bases from V and 3 bases from J; bases unmatched to any gene: 3. Germline V gene sequence: CDR1 SGHNT, CDR2 YYREEE (reference sequence). CDR3 in amino acids: CASSGDRHTGELFF. The CDR3 DNA follows: TGTGCCAGCAGCGGGGACAGACACACCGGGGAGCTGTTTTTT.

The chain carries TRBV9 and TRBJ2-1; unclear D gene. The CDR3 consists of 15 residues. CDR1 SGDLS and CDR2 YYNGEE come from the germline V gene. Trimming left V 3 bases short and J 1 base short, with 11 bases between. CDR3 in amino acids: CASSAEVGSYNEQFF. For the CDR3, the DNA is TGTGCCAGCAGCGCCGAGGTCGGGTCCTACAATGAGCAGTTCTTC.

V and J are TRBV5-5 and TRBJ2-7; 9 positions match TRBD2. Unmatched junction bases numbered 3, after V lost 2 bases and J lost 0 bases. This CDR3 has 15 residues. Germline V gene data show CDR1 as SGHKS and CDR2 as YYEKEE (reference sequence). The CDR3 DNA reads TGTGCCAGCAGCTTCGGGACTAGCCTCTCCTACGAGCAGTACTTC. It translates to CASSFGTSLSYEQYF.

The chain combines TRBV9 with TRBJ2-2, with TRBD1 identical over 12 bases. V was clipped by 2 bases and J by 1 base; unmatched bases: 9. The CDR3 loop spans 19 amino acids. From germline, CDR1 is SGDLS and CDR2 YYNGEE. The CDR3 sequence: CASSVGSRDRGQNTGELFF. In DNA, the CDR3 is TGTGCCAGCAGCGTGGGGTCCCGGGACAGGGGGCAGAACACCGGGGAGCTGTTTTTT. The variable domain in full, completed from reference TRBV9 and TRBJ2-2, reads DSGVTQTPKHLITATGQRVTLRCSPRSGDLSVYWYQQSLDQGLQFLIQYYNGEERAKGNILERFSAQQFPDLHSELNLSSLELGDSALYFCASSVGSRDRGQNTGELFFGEGSRLTVL.

The V gene is TRBV7-2, the J gene TRBJ1-5; D call uncertain. Germline assignment: CDR1 SGHTA and CDR2 FQGNSA. Trimming pared 0 bases from V and 3 bases from J, leaving 12 bases between. This CDR3 is built from 16 residues. The CDR3 coding sequence is TGTGCCAGCAGCTTAGCGGCGGATGTACCCAATCAGCCCCAGCATTTT. Translating it yields CASSLAADVPNQPQHF.

This clone was detected once. The rearrangement joins TRBV11-2 to TRBJ1-4, with D hard to call. The CDR3 has 16 residues. Germline CDR1 and CDR2: SGHAT and FQNNGV. The V and J ends lost 1 base and 0 bases respectively, with 9 bases between them. CDR3 nucleotides: TGTGCCAGCAGCTTAGGCGCGGACCCAACTAATGAAAAACTGTTTTTT. Translated: CASSLGADPTNEKLFF.

The rearrangement uses TRBV5-4 and TRBJ2-7; weak D call: TRBD2 (5 bases). V shed 4 bases and J shed 7 bases, with 12 bases lying between them. Germline CDR1 SGHNT, CDR2 YYREEE (reference sequence). This CDR3 contains 12 residues. The CDR3 spells CASSQEAREQYF. CDR3 in DNA: TGTGCCAGCAGCCAGGAGGCCCGGGAGCAGTACTTC.

In its sample, this clone was seen once. This chain connects TRBV7-9 to TRBJ2-1; 10 bases fit TRBD1. After removal of 5 bases from V and 6 bases from J, the junction contained 10 bases not matched to a gene. CDR3 length: 16 residues. In germline, CDR1 is SEHNR, CDR2 FQNEAQ (reference sequence). In DNA, the CDR3 is TGTGCCAGCAGCACTGCTCCGGGACAGGGGATCAATGAGCAGTTCTTC. As protein: CASSTAPGQGINEQFF. Looking up the rest from reference TRBV7-9 and TRBJ2-1 gives the full variable domain: DTGVSQNPRHKITKRGQNVTFRCDPISEHNRLYWYRQTLGQGPEFLTYFQNEAQLEKSRLLSDRFSAERPKGSFSTLEIQRTEQGDSAMYLCASSTAPGQGINEQFFGPGTRLTVL.

This chain uses TRBV2 with TRBJ2-5; D remains unclear. Germline V CDR1 and CDR2: SNHLY, FYNNEI. This CDR3 comprises 15 residues. Trimming took 1 base from V and 3 from J, leaving 12 bases between them. The DNA for the CDR3 is TGTGCCAGCAGTGAAGGTTTTCTACCCGAAGAGACCCAGTACTTC. This gives the protein CASSEGFLPEETQYF.

In regard to this clone: Additional DNA sequences in this sample encode the identical CDR3. The J gene is TRBJ1-1, the V gene TRBV7-9, with no clear D. CDR3 length: 11 amino acids. Trimming pared 1 base from V and 6 bases from J, leaving 3 bases between. The germline V gene has CDR1 SEHNR and CDR2 FQNEAQ (reference sequence). This CDR3 is CASSLVSEAFF. CDR3 nucleotides: TGTGCCAGCAGCTTAGTATCTGAAGCTTTCTTT.

DNA of the CDR3: TGTGCCAGCAGCGTTAGCGGGAGGGAAACAGATACGCAGTATTTT. Amino acids: CASSVSGRETDTQYF. The chain employs TRBV7-9 and TRBJ2-3; 11 nucleotides align to TRBD2. CDR3 length: 15 residues. After removal of 5 bases from V and 3 bases from J, the junction contained 4 bases not matched to a gene. CDR1 and CDR2 from the germline V gene are SEHNR and FQNEAQ (reference sequence).

This rearrangement joins TRBV15 to TRBJ1-1; the D is unclear. V was trimmed by 5 bases and J by 6 bases, leaving 10 bases between them. CDR1 is LNHNV, CDR2 YYDKDF, per germline (reference sequence). The CDR3 loop spans 12 amino acids. The CDR3, as DNA: TGTGCCACCAGCGTAAGGGCCTCTGAAGCTTTCTTT. Protein sequence: CATSVRASEAFF. Filled out from reference TRBV15 and TRBJ1-1, the complete variable domain reads DAMVIQNPRYQVTQFGKPVTLSCSQTLNHNVMYWYQQKSSQAPKLLFHYYDKDFNNEADTPDNFQSRRPNTSFCFLDIRSPGLGDTAMYLCATSVRASEAFFGQGTRLTVV.

The DNA for the CDR3 is TGTGCCAGCAGCGGGAACAGGACACTAGCGAACCAAGAGACCCAGTACTTC. As protein: CASSGNRTLANQETQYF. The rearrangement links TRBV9 to TRBJ2-5; 7 nucleotides line up with TRBD2. The CDR3 spans 17 residues. The junction had 11 bases not matched to a gene; V was cut back by 3 bases and J by 0 bases. Germline V gene data show CDR1 as SGDLS and CDR2 as YYNGEE.

The chain links TRBV6-5 to TRBJ1-2; 12 nucleotides line up with TRBD1. The CDR3 has 14 residues. The germline CDR1 and CDR2 sequences are MNHEY and SVGAGI. V was clipped by 6 bases and J by 4 bases; unmatched bases: 3. The CDR3 sequence is CASRGQGAVYGYTF. CDR3 sequence (DNA): TGTGCCAGCAGGGGACAGGGGGCTGTCTATGGCTACACCTTC.

With regard to this clone: The junction shows a germline mismatch at one end, possibly a read error. This chain connects TRBV29-1 to TRBJ2-5, with TRBD2 matching 7 bases. The CDR3 runs 13 residues. CDR1 is SQVTM and CDR2 is ANQGSEA in the germline V gene. In nucleotides, the CDR3 is TGCAGCGTGGAAGATCGGGGGGAGGAGACCCAGTACTTC. Translated, it gives CSVEDRGEETQYF.

The chain couples TRBV15 to TRBJ1-2; D possibly corresponds to TRBD1 (6 bases). This CDR3 comprises 16 residues. Germline assignment: CDR1 LNHNV and CDR2 YYDKDF (reference sequence). V dropped 3 bases and J dropped 0 bases, with 14 bases sitting between them. The CDR3 nucleotides read TGTGCCACCAGCAGGGGGGCTTCGTTTCCTAACTATGGCTACACCTTC. It specifies CATSRGASFPNYGYTF.